This is a list of T cell receptor beta chains from one sample in a study of blood T cell repertoires in COVID-19. The method was immunoSEQ multiplex PCR; TCRdb's version includes in-frame clones alone and lacks a portion of them. The table includes around 58,000 clones, 90% detected once. Specimen: peripheral blood. The source of these receptors is a man aged 55 to 70 with active COVID-19. The CDR3 runs from the conserved cysteine through the conserved F or W. The D gene is left open where the match is weak. The size of a clone is reported for some rows only, either as once, few or many, or as a class for expanded clones.

j_call | d_call | v_call | clone_size | cdr3_aa | cdr3_nt
TRBJ1-5 | NA | TRBV28 | NA | CASSLGGEDQPQHF | TGTGCCAGCAGTTTAGGAGGGGAGGATCAGCCCCAGCATTTT
TRBJ2-1 | TRBD1 | TRBV6-5 | NA | CASGGGTGNYNEQFF | TGTGCCAGCGGGGGCGGGACAGGGAACTACAATGAGCAGTTCTTC
TRBJ2-3 | TRBD1 | TRBV7-9 | NA | CASSLEQGSTDTQYF | TGTGCCAGCAGCTTAGAACAGGGGAGCACAGATACGCAGTATTTT
TRBJ1-1 | TRBD1 | TRBV5-1 | once | CASKRQGATEAFF | TGCGCCAGCAAAAGACAGGGCGCCACTGAAGCTTTCTTT
TRBJ1-4 | TRBD1 | TRBV28 | NA | CASSVSGTGGNEKLFF | TGTGCCAGCAGTGTATCCGGGACAGGGGGAAATGAAAAACTGTTTTTT
TRBJ2-1 | TRBD2 | TRBV4-1 | NA | CASPRCVAGAQEEQFF | TGCGCCAGTCCCCGGTGCGTAGCGGGGGCCCAAGAGGAGCAGTTCTTC
TRBJ2-2 | TRBD1 | TRBV11-3 | NA | CASSLGTGTGELFF | TGTGCCAGCAGCTTGGGGACAGGGACCGGGGAGCTGTTTTTT
TRBJ2-7 | TRBD2 | TRBV6-5 | NA | CASRKRGLDEQYF | TGTGCCAGCAGGAAGCGGGGCCTGGACGAGCAGTACTTC
TRBJ2-3 | NA | TRBV14 | NA | CASSHGSPDTQYF | TGTGCCAGCAGCCACGGGAGTCCAGATACGCAGTATTTT
TRBJ1-1 | NA | TRBV6-6 | NA | CASSEYMNTEAFF | TGTGCCAGCTCGGAGTACATGAACACTGAAGCTTTCTTT
TRBJ1-6 | NA | TRBV10-2 | NA | CASAPDSYNSPLHF | TGCGCCAGCGCCCCGGACAGCTATAATTCACCCCTCCACTTT
TRBJ1-5 | NA | TRBV6-1 | few | CASSGSGARGNQPQHF | TGTGCCAGCAGTGGTTCAGGGGCTAGGGGCAATCAGCCCCAGCATTTT
TRBJ2-5 | TRBD2 | TRBV28 | NA | CASSLPGRAGETQYF | TGTGCCAGCAGTTTACCCGGGAGGGCGGGAGAGACCCAGTACTTC
TRBJ1-5 | NA | TRBV6-2/TRBV6-3 | few | CASSPVVLDQPQHF | TGTGCCAGCAGCCCGGTTGTCTTAGATCAGCCCCAGCATTTT
TRBJ2-6 | NA | TRBV5-8 | NA | CASSPGEVSGANVLTF | TGTGCCAGCAGCCCCGGGGAGGTATCAGGGGCCAACGTCCTGACTTTC
TRBJ1-2 | NA | TRBV19 | NA | CASSKTGDSPNYGYTF | TGTGCCAGTTCCAAAACAGGAGACTCTCCTAACTATGGCTACACCTTC
TRBJ1-1 | NA | TRBV3-1/TRBV3-2 | NA | CASSQGSAGSATEAFF | TGTGCCAGCAGCCAAGGGTCCGCAGGGTCGGCCACTGAAGCTTTCTTT
TRBJ1-5 | TRBD1 | TRBV28 | once | CASSDRGRQPQHF | TGTGCCAGCAGTGACAGGGGGCGTCAGCCCCAGCATTTT
TRBJ1-4 | TRBD1 | TRBV11-2 | NA | CASSFGQGRGSEKLFF | TGTGCCAGCAGTTTTGGACAGGGGAGAGGGAGCGAAAAACTGTTTTTT
TRBJ2-2 | NA | TRBV20-1 | once | CSASSENTGELFF | TGCAGTGCAAGTAGCGAGAACACCGGGGAGCTGTTTTTT
TRBJ2-7 | NA | TRBV21-1 | NA | CASSHRGKANEQYF | TGTGCCAGCAGTCACAGGGGGAAGGCCAACGAGCAGTACTTC
TRBJ2-7 | NA | TRBV30 | NA | CAWSVLSYEQYF | TGTGCCTGGAGTGTACTTTCCTACGAGCAGTACTTC
TRBJ2-3 | NA | TRBV5-1 | once | CASSLERASPDTQYF | TGCGCCAGCAGCTTGGAGCGGGCTAGCCCAGATACGCAGTATTTT
TRBJ1-2 | NA | TRBV5-1 | NA | CASSLTTENYGYTF | TGCGCCAGCAGCTTGACGACAGAAAACTATGGCTACACCTTC
TRBJ2-1 | TRBD2 | TRBV18 | NA | CASSSRLAAPSREQFF | TGTGCCAGCTCATCCCGACTAGCGGCCCCCAGTAGGGAGCAGTTCTTC
TRBJ2-7 | TRBD2 | TRBV3-1/TRBV3-2 | few | CASSQYPRLAGADEQYF | TGTGCCAGCAGCCAATATCCTCGGCTAGCGGGGGCTGACGAGCAGTACTTC
TRBJ1-2 | NA | TRBV9 | NA | CASSVPGGGYTF | TGTGCCAGCAGCGTACCCGGGGGGGGCTACACCTTC
TRBJ1-6 | TRBD1 | TRBV25-1 | NA | CASSAGTANSPLHF | TGTGCCAGCAGTGCGGGGACAGCAAATTCACCCCTCCACTTT
TRBJ1-6 | NA | TRBV27 | NA | CASRFTSSYNSPLHF | TGTGCCAGCAGATTCACGAGCTCCTATAATTCACCCCTCCACTTT
TRBJ2-5 | TRBD1 | TRBV5-5 | NA | CASSLVGGTGSQTQYF | TGTGCCAGCAGCTTGGTAGGGGGGACAGGGAGCCAGACCCAGTACTTC
TRBJ1-3 | NA | TRBV18 | NA | CASSPKQLSGNTIYF | TGTGCCAGCTCACCAAAACAGCTCTCTGGAAACACCATATATTTT
TRBJ2-1 | TRBD2 | TRBV6-2/TRBV6-3 | NA | CASSPLGGSWRFF | TGTGCCAGCAGCCCTTTGGGCGGGAGTTGGCGGTTCTTC
TRBJ1-6 | TRBD1 | TRBV6-4 | NA | CASSEGNRGPSPLHF | TGTGCCAGCAGCGAAGGCAACAGGGGACCGTCACCCCTCCACTTT
TRBJ2-7 | TRBD2 | TRBV3-1/TRBV3-2 | NA | CASSQGLAGDIPYEQYF | TGTGCCAGCAGCCAAGGATTAGCGGGAGATATACCCTACGAGCAGTACTTC
TRBJ1-1 | NA | TRBV5-1 | NA | CASIEVFGTEAFF | TGCGCCAGCATAGAGGTTTTCGGCACTGAAGCTTTCTTT
TRBJ2-7 | TRBD1 | TRBV7-8 | NA | CASSFVAGGHEQYF | TGTGCCAGCAGCTTTGTCGCAGGGGGCCACGAGCAGTACTTC
TRBJ2-5 | TRBD2 | TRBV7-3 | NA | CASSRGLEETQYF | TGTGCCAGCAGCCGAGGACTAGAAGAGACCCAGTACTTC
TRBJ2-7 | TRBD1 | TRBV6-6 | NA | CASSYRGPVEQYF | TGTGCCAGCAGTTACAGGGGGCCGGTCGAGCAGTACTTC
TRBJ2-3 | NA | TRBV9 | NA | CASSVEGGETDTQYF | TGTGCCAGCAGCGTAGAAGGGGGAGAAACAGATACGCAGTATTTT
TRBJ1-5 | TRBD1 | TRBV5-1 | NA | CASSFGPGTGRNQPQHF | TGCGCCAGCAGCTTTGGCCCCGGGACAGGGAGAAATCAGCCCCAGCATTTT
TRBJ1-1 | NA | TRBV30 | NA | CAWRGDTEAFF | TGTGCCTGGAGAGGGGACACTGAAGCTTTCTTT
TRBJ1-1 | NA | TRBV7-9 | NA | CASSRGGGVPPRNTEAFF | TGTGCCAGCAGCCGGGGAGGCGGGGTGCCCCCTCGGAACACTGAAGCTTTCTTT
TRBJ1-6 | NA | TRBV6-2/TRBV6-3 | once | CASSPFPDIPNSPLHF | TGTGCCAGCAGCCCTTTCCCCGACATTCCTAATTCACCCCTCCACTTT
TRBJ2-1 | NA | TRBV11-3 | NA | CASSLVGTYNEQFF | TGTGCCAGCAGCTTAGTCGGGACCTACAATGAGCAGTTCTTC
TRBJ1-6 | NA | TRBV7-3 | NA | CASSSVPNSPLHF | TGTGCCAGCAGCTCCGTCCCTAATTCACCCCTCCACTTT
TRBJ2-7 | TRBD1 | TRBV5-1 | NA | CASSETGSHEQYF | TGCGCCAGCAGCGAGACAGGGTCCCACGAGCAGTACTTC
TRBJ2-2 | NA | TRBV5-5 | NA | CASSFTPSYTGELFF | TGTGCCAGCAGCTTTACTCCTAGCTACACCGGGGAGCTGTTTTTT
TRBJ1-2 | NA | TRBV28 | NA | CASSSVYGYTF | TGTGCCAGCAGTTCGGTATATGGCTACACCTTC
TRBJ2-7 | TRBD2 | TRBV29-1 | NA | CSVGLAGSYEQYF | TGCAGCGTTGGACTAGCGGGGTCCTACGAGCAGTACTTC
TRBJ2-7 | TRBD1 | TRBV3-1/TRBV3-2 | NA | CASSQGTGGYEQYF | TGTGCCAGCAGCCAAGGGACAGGGGGCTACGAGCAGTACTTC
TRBJ2-2 | TRBD2 | TRBV4-2 | NA | CASSQVLAGGRGGELFF | TGTGCCAGCAGCCAAGTTCTGGCGGGGGGGCGTGGCGGGGAGCTGTTTTTT
TRBJ2-7 | NA | TRBV6-6 | once | CASSYSFESSYEQYF | TGTGCCAGCAGTTACTCGTTCGAGAGCTCCTACGAGCAGTACTTC
TRBJ2-7 | TRBD2 | TRBV6-5 | NA | CASTQGLADSYEQYF | TGTGCCAGCACCCAAGGACTAGCAGACTCCTACGAGCAGTACTTC
TRBJ2-1 | NA | TRBV19 | NA | CASSVNWGRRNEQFF | TGTGCCAGTAGTGTGAACTGGGGGAGGAGAAATGAGCAGTTCTTC
TRBJ1-2 | NA | TRBV6-5 | NA | CASEVLGHGYTF | TGTGCCAGTGAGGTGTTGGGGCATGGCTACACCTTC